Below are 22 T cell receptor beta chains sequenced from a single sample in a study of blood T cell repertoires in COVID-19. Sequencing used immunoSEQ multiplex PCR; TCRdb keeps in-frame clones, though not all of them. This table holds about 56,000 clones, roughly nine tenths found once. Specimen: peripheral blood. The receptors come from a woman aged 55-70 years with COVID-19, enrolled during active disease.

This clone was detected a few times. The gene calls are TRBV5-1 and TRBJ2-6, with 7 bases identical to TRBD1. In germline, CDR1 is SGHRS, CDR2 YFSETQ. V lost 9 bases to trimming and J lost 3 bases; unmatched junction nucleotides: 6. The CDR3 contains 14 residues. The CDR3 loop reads CATSTGVGANVLTF. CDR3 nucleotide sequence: TGCGCCACCAGTACAGGGGTTGGGGCCAACGTCCTGACTTTC.

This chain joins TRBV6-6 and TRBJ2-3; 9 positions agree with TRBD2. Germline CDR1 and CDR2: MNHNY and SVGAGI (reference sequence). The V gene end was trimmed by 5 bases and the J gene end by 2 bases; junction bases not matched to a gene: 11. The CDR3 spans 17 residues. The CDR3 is CASSRDPAGGFTDTQYF. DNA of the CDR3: TGTGCCAGCAGTCGAGACCCAGCGGGGGGATTCACAGATACGCAGTATTTT.

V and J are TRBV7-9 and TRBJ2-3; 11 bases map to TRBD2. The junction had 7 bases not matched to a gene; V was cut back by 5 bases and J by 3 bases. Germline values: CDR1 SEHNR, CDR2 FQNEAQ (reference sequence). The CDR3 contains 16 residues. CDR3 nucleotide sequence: TGTGCCAGCAGCATTAGCGGGGGGGGCAGAACAGATACGCAGTATTTT. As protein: CASSISGGGRTDTQYF. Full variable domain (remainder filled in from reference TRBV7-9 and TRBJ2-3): DTGVSQNPRHKITKRGQNVTFRCDPISEHNRLYWYRQTLGQGPEFLTYFQNEAQLEKSRLLSDRFSAERPKGSFSTLEIQRTEQGDSAMYLCASSISGGGRTDTQYFGPGTRLTVL.

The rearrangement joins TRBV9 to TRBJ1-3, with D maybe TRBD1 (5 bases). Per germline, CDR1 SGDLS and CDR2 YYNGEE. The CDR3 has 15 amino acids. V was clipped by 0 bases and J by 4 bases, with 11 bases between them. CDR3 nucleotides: TGTGCCAGCAGCGTAGAAGGGGCTGGAGGAAACACCATATATTTT. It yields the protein CASSVEGAGGNTIYF.

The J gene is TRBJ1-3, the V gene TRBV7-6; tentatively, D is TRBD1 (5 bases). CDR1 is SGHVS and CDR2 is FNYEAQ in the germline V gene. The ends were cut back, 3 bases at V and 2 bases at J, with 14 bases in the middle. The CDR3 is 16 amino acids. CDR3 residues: CASSLFPKGPGNTIYF. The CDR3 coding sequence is TGTGCCAGCAGCTTGTTCCCAAAGGGGCCTGGAAACACCATATATTTT. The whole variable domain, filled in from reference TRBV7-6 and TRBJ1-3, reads GAGVSQSPRYKVTKRGQDVALRCDPISGHVSLYWYRQALGQGPEFLTYFNYEAQQDKSGLPNDRFSAERPEGSISTLTIQRTEQRDSAMYRCASSLFPKGPGNTIYFGEGSWLTVV.

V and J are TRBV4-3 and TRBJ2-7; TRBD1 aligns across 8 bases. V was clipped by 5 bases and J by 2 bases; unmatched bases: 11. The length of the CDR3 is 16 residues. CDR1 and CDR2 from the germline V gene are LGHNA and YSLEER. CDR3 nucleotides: TGCGCCAGCAGCGCGGACAGGACAGGGAAGCCCTACGAGCAGTACTTC. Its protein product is CASSADRTGKPYEQYF.

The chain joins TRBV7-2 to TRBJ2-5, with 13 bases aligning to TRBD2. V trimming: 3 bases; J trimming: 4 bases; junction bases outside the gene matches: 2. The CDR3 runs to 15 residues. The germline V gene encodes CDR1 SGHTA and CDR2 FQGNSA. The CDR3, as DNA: TGTGCCAGCAGCTTTGGGACTAGCGGGGCAGAGACCCAGTACTTC. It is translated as CASSFGTSGAETQYF.

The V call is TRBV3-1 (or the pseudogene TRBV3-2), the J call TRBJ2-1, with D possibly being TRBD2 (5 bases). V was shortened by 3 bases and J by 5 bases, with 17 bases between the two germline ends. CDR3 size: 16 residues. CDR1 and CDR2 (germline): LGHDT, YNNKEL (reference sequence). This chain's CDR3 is CASSHDWTSVNNEQFF. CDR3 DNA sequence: TGTGCCAGCAGCCACGATTGGACTTCGGTGAACAATGAGCAGTTCTTC.

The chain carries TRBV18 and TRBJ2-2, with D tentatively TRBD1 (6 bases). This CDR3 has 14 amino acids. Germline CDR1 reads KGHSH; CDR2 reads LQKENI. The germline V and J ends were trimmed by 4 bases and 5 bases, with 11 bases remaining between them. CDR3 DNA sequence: TGTGCCAGCTCACTACGGACAGAAACCGGGGAGCTGTTTTTT. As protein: CASSLRTETGELFF.

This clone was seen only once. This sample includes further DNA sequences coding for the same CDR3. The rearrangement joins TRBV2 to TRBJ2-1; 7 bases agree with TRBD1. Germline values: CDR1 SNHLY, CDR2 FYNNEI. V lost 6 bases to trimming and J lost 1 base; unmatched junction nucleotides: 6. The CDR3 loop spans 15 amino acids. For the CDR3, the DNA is TGTGCCAGCAGGGCGTCAGGGGGTTCCTACAATGAGCAGTTCTTC. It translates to CASRASGGSYNEQFF.

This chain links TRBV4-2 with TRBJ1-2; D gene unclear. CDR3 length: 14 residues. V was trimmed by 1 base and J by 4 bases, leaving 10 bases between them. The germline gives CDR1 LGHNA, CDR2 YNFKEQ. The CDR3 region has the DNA TGTGCCAGCAGCCAAGGACGGAGAATCTATGGCTACACCTTC. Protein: CASSQGRRIYGYTF.

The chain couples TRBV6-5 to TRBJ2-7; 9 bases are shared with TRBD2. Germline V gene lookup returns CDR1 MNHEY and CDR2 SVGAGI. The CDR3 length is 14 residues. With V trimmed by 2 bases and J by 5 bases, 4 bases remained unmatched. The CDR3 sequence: CASSYEGTSNEQYF. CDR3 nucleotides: TGTGCCAGCAGTTACGAAGGGACTAGCAACGAGCAGTACTTC.

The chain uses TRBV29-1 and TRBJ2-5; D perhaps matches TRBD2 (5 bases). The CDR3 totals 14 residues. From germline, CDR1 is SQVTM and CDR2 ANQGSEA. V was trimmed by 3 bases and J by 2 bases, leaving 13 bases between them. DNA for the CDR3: TGCAGCGTTGATGCTTACGGGGAACAAGAGACCCAGTACTTC. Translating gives CSVDAYGEQETQYF.

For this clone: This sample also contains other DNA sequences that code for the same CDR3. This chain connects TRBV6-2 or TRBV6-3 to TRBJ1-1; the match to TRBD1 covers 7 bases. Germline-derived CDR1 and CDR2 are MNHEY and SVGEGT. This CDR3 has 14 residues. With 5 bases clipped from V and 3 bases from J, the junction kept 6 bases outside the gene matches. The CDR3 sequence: CASSRRDSHTEAFF. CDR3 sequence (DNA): TGTGCCAGCAGTAGGAGGGACAGTCACACTGAAGCTTTCTTT.

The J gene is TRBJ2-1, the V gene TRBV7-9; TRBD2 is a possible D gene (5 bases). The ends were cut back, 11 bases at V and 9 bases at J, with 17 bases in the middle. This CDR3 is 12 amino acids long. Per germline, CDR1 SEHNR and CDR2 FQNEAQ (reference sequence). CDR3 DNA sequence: TGTGCCCCTAGCCCCACCTCGGGTGAGCAGTTCTTC. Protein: CAPSPTSGEQFF. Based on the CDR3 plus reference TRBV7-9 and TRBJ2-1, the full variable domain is DTGVSQNPRHKITKRGQNVTFRCDPISEHNRLYWYRQTLGQGPEFLTYFQNEAQLEKSRLLSDRFSAERPKGSFSTLEIQRTEQGDSAMYLCAPSPTSGEQFFGPGTRLTVL.

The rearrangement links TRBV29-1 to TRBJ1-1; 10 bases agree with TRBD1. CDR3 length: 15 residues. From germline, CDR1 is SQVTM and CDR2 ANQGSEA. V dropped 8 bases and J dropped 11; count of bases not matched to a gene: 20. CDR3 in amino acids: CSITGTGAPQGKAFF. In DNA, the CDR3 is TGCAGCATTACCGGGACAGGGGCACCTCAAGGGAAGGCTTTCTTT.

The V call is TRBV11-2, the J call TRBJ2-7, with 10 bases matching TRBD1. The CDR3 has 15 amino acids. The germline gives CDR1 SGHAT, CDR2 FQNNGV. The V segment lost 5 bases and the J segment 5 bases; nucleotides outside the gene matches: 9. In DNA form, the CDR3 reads TGTGCCAGCAGCACCTTCGGGACAGGGGTCGACGAGCAGTACTTC. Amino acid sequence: CASSTFGTGVDEQYF.

CDR3 protein: CASSPDLSYEQYF. CDR3 in DNA: TGTGCCAGCAGCCCGGACTTGTCCTACGAGCAGTACTTC. The chain employs TRBV9 and TRBJ2-7; maybe TRBD2 (5 bases). Trimming shortened V by 4 bases and J by 1 base, and 9 bases separated the two germline ends. This CDR3 comprises 13 residues. The germline gives CDR1 SGDLS, CDR2 YYNGEE.

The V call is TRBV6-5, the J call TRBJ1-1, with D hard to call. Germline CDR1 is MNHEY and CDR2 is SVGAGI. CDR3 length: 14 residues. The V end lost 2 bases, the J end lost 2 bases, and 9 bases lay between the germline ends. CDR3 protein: CASSYGSHNTEAFF. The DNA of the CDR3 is TGTGCCAGCAGTTACGGGAGTCATAACACTGAAGCTTTCTTT.

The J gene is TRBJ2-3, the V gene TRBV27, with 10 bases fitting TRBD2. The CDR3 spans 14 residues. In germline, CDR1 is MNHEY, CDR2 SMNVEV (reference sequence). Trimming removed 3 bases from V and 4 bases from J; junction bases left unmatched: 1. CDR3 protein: CASSFLAGADTQYF. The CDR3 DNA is TGTGCCAGCAGTTTCCTAGCGGGAGCAGATACGCAGTATTTT.

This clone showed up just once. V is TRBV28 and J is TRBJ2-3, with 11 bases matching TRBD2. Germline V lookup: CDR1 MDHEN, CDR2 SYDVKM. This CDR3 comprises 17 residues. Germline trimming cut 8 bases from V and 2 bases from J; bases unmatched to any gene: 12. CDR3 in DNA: TGTGCCAGCCGAACATTAAGACTAGCGGGGAACACAGATACGCAGTATTTT. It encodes CASRTLRLAGNTDTQYF.

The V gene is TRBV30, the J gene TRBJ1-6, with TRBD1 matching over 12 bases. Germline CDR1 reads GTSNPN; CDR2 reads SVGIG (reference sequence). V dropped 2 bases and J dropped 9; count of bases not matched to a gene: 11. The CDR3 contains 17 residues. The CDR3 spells CAWSLRTGTGGGSPLHF. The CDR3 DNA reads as TGTGCCTGGAGTCTTCGAACCGGGACAGGGGGCGGTTCACCCCTCCACTTT.